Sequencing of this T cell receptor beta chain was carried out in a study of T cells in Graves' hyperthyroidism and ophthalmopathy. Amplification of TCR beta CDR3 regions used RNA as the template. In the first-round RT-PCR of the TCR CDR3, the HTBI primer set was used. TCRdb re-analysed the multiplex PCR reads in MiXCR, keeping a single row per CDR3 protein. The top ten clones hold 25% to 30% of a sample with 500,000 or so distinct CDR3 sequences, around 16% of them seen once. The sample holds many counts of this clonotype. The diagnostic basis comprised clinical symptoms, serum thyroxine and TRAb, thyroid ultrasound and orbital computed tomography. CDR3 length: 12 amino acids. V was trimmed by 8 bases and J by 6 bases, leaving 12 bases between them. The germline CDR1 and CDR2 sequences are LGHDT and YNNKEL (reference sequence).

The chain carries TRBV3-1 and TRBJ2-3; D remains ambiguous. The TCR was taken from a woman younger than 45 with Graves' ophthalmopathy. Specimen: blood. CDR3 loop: CASAPARDTQYF. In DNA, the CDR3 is TGTGCCAGCGCCCCCGCAAGGGATACGCAGTATTTT.